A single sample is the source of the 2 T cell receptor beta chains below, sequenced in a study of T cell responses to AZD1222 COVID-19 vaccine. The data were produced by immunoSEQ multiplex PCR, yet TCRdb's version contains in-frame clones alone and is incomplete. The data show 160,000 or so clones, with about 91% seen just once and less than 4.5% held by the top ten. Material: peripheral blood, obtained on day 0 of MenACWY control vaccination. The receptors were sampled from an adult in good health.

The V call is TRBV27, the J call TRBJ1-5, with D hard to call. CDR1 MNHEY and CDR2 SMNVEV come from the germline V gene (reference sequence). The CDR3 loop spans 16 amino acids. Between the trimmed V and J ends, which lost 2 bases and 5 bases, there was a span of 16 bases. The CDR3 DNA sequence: TGTGCCAGCAGTTTAACCTTGATTGGGAGGGATCAGCCCCAGCATTTT. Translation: CASSLTLIGRDQPQHF.

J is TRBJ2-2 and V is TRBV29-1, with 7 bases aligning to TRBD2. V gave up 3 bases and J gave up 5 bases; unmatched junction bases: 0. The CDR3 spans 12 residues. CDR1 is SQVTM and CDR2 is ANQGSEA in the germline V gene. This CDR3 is CSVDGRTGELFF. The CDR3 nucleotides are TGCAGCGTTGACGGGAGGACCGGGGAGCTGTTTTTT.